A selection of T cell receptor beta chains follows, all from one sample in a study of long-term antiretroviral therapy in people with HIV. TCRdb's table, derived via immunoSEQ multiplex PCR, lists solely in-frame clones and lacks some. The sample holds 20,000 to 25,000 clones, 81% seen once. The sequencing used unsorted PBMCs, collected 1.5 years after starting antiretroviral therapy. These receptors all come from a man in his thirties or forties with HIV. Each CDR3 is given with its conserved first and last residue. Fields, in order: V gene, J gene, clone size, D gene, CDR3 protein, CDR3 DNA. D genes are given only for firm matches. The size entry is marked missing in some rows and otherwise reads once, few, many or a size class.

V gene: TRBV28; J gene: TRBJ2-7; clone size: NA; D gene: NA; CDR3 protein: CASSPHGYEQYF; CDR3 DNA: TGTGCCAGTAGCCCACATGGATACGAGCAGTACTTC
V gene: TRBV11-3; J gene: TRBJ2-7; clone size: NA; D gene: TRBD1; CDR3 protein: CASGMTGSYEQYF; CDR3 DNA: TGTGCCAGCGGGATGACAGGGTCCTACGAGCAGTACTTC
V gene: TRBV15; J gene: TRBJ1-1; clone size: NA; D gene: NA; CDR3 protein: CATSRDLGGTEAFF; CDR3 DNA: TGTGCCACCAGCAGAGACCTGGGGGGAACTGAAGCTTTCTTT
V gene: TRBV5-7; J gene: TRBJ2-6; clone size: NA; D gene: NA; CDR3 protein: CASSLEDTSGANVLTF; CDR3 DNA: TGTGCCAGCAGCTTGGAGGACACCTCTGGGGCCAACGTCCTGACTTTC
V gene: TRBV9; J gene: TRBJ1-4; clone size: NA; D gene: TRBD1; CDR3 protein: CASSVEGQGEKLFF; CDR3 DNA: TGTGCCAGCAGCGTAGAGGGACAGGGTGAAAAACTGTTTTTT
V gene: TRBV28; J gene: TRBJ1-1; clone size: NA; D gene: NA; CDR3 protein: CASSPRSGADTEAFF; CDR3 DNA: TGTGCCAGCAGTCCTAGATCAGGAGCCGACACTGAAGCTTTCTTT
V gene: TRBV6-6; J gene: TRBJ2-7; clone size: NA; D gene: NA; CDR3 protein: CASSYKLGGDYEQYF; CDR3 DNA: TGTGCCAGCAGTTACAAACTCGGGGGTGACTACGAGCAGTACTTC
V gene: TRBV5-4; J gene: TRBJ1-3; clone size: NA; D gene: NA; CDR3 protein: CASSSNGQSFSGNTIYF; CDR3 DNA: TGTGCCAGCAGCTCCAATGGACAGAGCTTCTCTGGAAACACCATATATTTT
V gene: TRBV5-6; J gene: TRBJ2-3; clone size: NA; D gene: NA; CDR3 protein: CASSLGARDTQYF; CDR3 DNA: TGTGCCAGCAGCTTAGGGGCAAGGGATACGCAGTATTTT
V gene: TRBV6-1; J gene: TRBJ1-1; clone size: NA; D gene: NA; CDR3 protein: CAITGTVTEAFF; CDR3 DNA: TGTGCCATCACAGGGACGGTCACTGAAGCTTTCTTT
V gene: TRBV11-2; J gene: TRBJ2-7; clone size: NA; D gene: NA; CDR3 protein: CASTPAYEGSYEQYF; CDR3 DNA: TGTGCCAGCACCCCCGCTTACGAGGGTAGCTACGAGCAGTACTTC
V gene: TRBV14; J gene: TRBJ1-2; clone size: NA; D gene: NA; CDR3 protein: CASSLGRRSGGYTF; CDR3 DNA: TGTGCCAGCAGCCTAGGACGGAGGTCAGGCGGCTACACCTTC
V gene: TRBV19; J gene: TRBJ2-5; clone size: NA; D gene: NA; CDR3 protein: CASSIDRNQETQYF; CDR3 DNA: TGTGCCAGTAGTATTGACAGGAACCAAGAGACCCAGTACTTC
V gene: TRBV6-1; J gene: TRBJ2-7; clone size: few; D gene: TRBD1; CDR3 protein: CASSVWRQGRDEQYF; CDR3 DNA: TGTGCCAGCAGTGTCTGGAGACAGGGGCGAGACGAGCAGTACTTC
V gene: TRBV6-1; J gene: TRBJ1-5; clone size: NA; D gene: NA; CDR3 protein: CASSLTGGGNQPQHF; CDR3 DNA: TGTGCCAGCAGTCTAACCGGGGGCGGGAATCAGCCCCAGCATTTT
V gene: TRBV28; J gene: TRBJ1-2; clone size: NA; D gene: TRBD1; CDR3 protein: CASSLDRVGGYTF; CDR3 DNA: TGTGCCAGCAGTTTGGACAGGGTCGGTGGCTACACCTTC
V gene: TRBV18; J gene: TRBJ1-1; clone size: NA; D gene: NA; CDR3 protein: CASSPPISAWTEAFF; CDR3 DNA: TGTGCCAGCTCACCACCTATCAGTGCATGGACTGAAGCTTTCTTT
V gene: TRBV7-2; J gene: TRBJ2-5; clone size: once; D gene: TRBD1; CDR3 protein: CASSAPGQGRETQYF; CDR3 DNA: TGTGCCAGCAGCGCACCGGGACAGGGGAGAGAGACCCAGTACTTC
V gene: TRBV2; J gene: TRBJ2-7; clone size: NA; D gene: NA; CDR3 protein: CASSELMDEQYF; CDR3 DNA: TGTGCCAGCAGTGAACTCATGGACGAGCAGTACTTC
V gene: TRBV29-1; J gene: TRBJ1-3; clone size: NA; D gene: TRBD1; CDR3 protein: CSVEGDRGRSGNTIYF; CDR3 DNA: TGCAGCGTTGAAGGGGACAGGGGCCGGTCTGGAAACACCATATATTTT
V gene: TRBV7-2; J gene: TRBJ1-6; clone size: NA; D gene: NA; CDR3 protein: CASSRSLLNNSPLHF; CDR3 DNA: TGTGCCAGCAGCCGGAGCCTCTTGAATAATTCACCCCTCCACTTT
V gene: TRBV4-1; J gene: TRBJ2-7; clone size: NA; D gene: NA; CDR3 protein: CASSQVVVLGDNSYEQYF; CDR3 DNA: TGCGCCAGCAGCCAAGTCGTAGTGTTAGGGGACAACTCCTACGAGCAGTACTTC
V gene: TRBV9; J gene: TRBJ2-1; clone size: NA; D gene: NA; CDR3 protein: CASSVARWEAFNEQFF; CDR3 DNA: TGTGCCAGCAGCGTAGCGCGGTGGGAAGCGTTCAATGAGCAGTTCTTC
V gene: TRBV6-1; J gene: TRBJ2-2; clone size: NA; D gene: TRBD2; CDR3 protein: CALGGGYDGGELFF; CDR3 DNA: TGTGCCCTCGGCGGGGGGTACGACGGCGGGGAGCTGTTTTTT
V gene: TRBV7-2; J gene: TRBJ1-6; clone size: NA; D gene: NA; CDR3 protein: CASSPRGGGVGSPLHF; CDR3 DNA: TGTGCCAGCAGCCCTAGGGGAGGGGGTGTTGGGTCACCCCTCCACTTT
V gene: TRBV2; J gene: TRBJ1-1; clone size: few; D gene: NA; CDR3 protein: CASAVNTEAFF; CDR3 DNA: TGTGCCAGTGCGGTGAACACTGAAGCTTTCTTT
V gene: TRBV11-2; J gene: TRBJ2-5; clone size: NA; D gene: NA; CDR3 protein: CASSLVAEYLQETQYF; CDR3 DNA: TGTGCCAGCAGCTTAGTGGCAGAATACCTCCAAGAGACCCAGTACTTC
V gene: TRBV28; J gene: TRBJ2-7; clone size: NA; D gene: NA; CDR3 protein: CASSLSGIRQGWYEQYF; CDR3 DNA: TGTGCCAGCAGTTTATCAGGTATAAGGCAGGGTTGGTACGAGCAGTACTTC
V gene: TRBV7-9; J gene: TRBJ1-3; clone size: NA; D gene: NA; CDR3 protein: CASSSRVASSGNTIYF; CDR3 DNA: TGTGCCAGCAGCTCCCGAGTAGCGAGCTCTGGAAACACCATATATTTT
V gene: TRBV28; J gene: TRBJ2-7; clone size: NA; D gene: NA; CDR3 protein: CASSLGGLYLLHEQYF; CDR3 DNA: TGTGCCAGCAGTTTAGGAGGACTGTATCTCCTCCACGAGCAGTACTTC
V gene: TRBV7-8; J gene: TRBJ1-2; clone size: NA; D gene: NA; CDR3 protein: CASSLLGQPYGYTF; CDR3 DNA: TGTGCCAGCAGCTTACTTGGACAGCCCTATGGCTACACCTTC
V gene: TRBV28; J gene: TRBJ2-7; clone size: NA; D gene: NA; CDR3 protein: CASRRQGLFISEQYF; CDR3 DNA: TGTGCCAGCAGACGTCAGGGCCTCTTTATCTCCGAGCAGTACTTC
V gene: TRBV11-2; J gene: TRBJ2-7; clone size: NA; D gene: TRBD2; CDR3 protein: CASSPGLLTYEQYF; CDR3 DNA: TGTGCCAGCAGCCCGGGACTATTAACTTACGAGCAGTACTTC
V gene: TRBV28; J gene: TRBJ1-6; clone size: NA; D gene: TRBD1; CDR3 protein: CASSPLGQGAYSPLHF; CDR3 DNA: TGTGCCAGCAGTCCACTCGGACAGGGGGCTTATTCACCCCTCCACTTT
V gene: TRBV27; J gene: TRBJ1-5; clone size: NA; D gene: NA; CDR3 protein: CASSLEGFQPQHF; CDR3 DNA: TGTGCCAGCAGTTTAGAAGGGTTTCAGCCCCAGCATTTT
V gene: TRBV28; J gene: TRBJ2-7; clone size: few; D gene: NA; CDR3 protein: CASSRTGYEQYF; CDR3 DNA: TGTGCCAGCAGCAGAACAGGGTACGAGCAGTACTTC
V gene: TRBV5-4; J gene: TRBJ2-3; clone size: NA; D gene: NA; CDR3 protein: CASSGDWTDTQYF; CDR3 DNA: TGTGCCAGCAGCGGGGACTGGACAGATACGCAGTATTTT
V gene: TRBV9; J gene: TRBJ1-3; clone size: NA; D gene: NA; CDR3 protein: CASSSGAGTSGNTIYF; CDR3 DNA: TGTGCCAGCAGCTCAGGGGCAGGTACGTCTGGAAACACCATATATTTT
V gene: TRBV19; J gene: TRBJ1-5; clone size: few; D gene: NA; CDR3 protein: CASTPGGYSNQPQHF; CDR3 DNA: TGTGCCAGTACCCCTGGAGGGTATAGCAATCAGCCCCAGCATTTT
V gene: TRBV11-3; J gene: TRBJ1-3; clone size: NA; D gene: NA; CDR3 protein: CASSLNQGNTIYF; CDR3 DNA: TGTGCCAGCAGCTTAAATCAAGGAAACACCATATATTTT
V gene: TRBV27; J gene: TRBJ1-2; clone size: NA; D gene: TRBD1; CDR3 protein: CASSNRGWGYGYTF; CDR3 DNA: TGTGCCAGCAGTAACAGGGGCTGGGGTTATGGCTACACCTTC
V gene: TRBV7-2; J gene: TRBJ1-2; clone size: once; D gene: TRBD1; CDR3 protein: CASSLEARGQGGYTF; CDR3 DNA: TGTGCCAGCAGCTTAGAGGCCAGGGGGCAGGGTGGCTACACCTTC
V gene: TRBV7-9; J gene: TRBJ2-7; clone size: few; D gene: NA; CDR3 protein: CASSPNREQYF; CDR3 DNA: TGTGCCAGCAGCCCCAATCGGGAGCAGTACTTC
V gene: TRBV6-1; J gene: TRBJ1-2; clone size: NA; D gene: NA; CDR3 protein: CASSEESDRDYGYTF; CDR3 DNA: TGTGCCAGCAGTGAGGAGAGTGACAGAGACTATGGCTACACCTTC
V gene: TRBV30; J gene: TRBJ1-5; clone size: few; D gene: NA; CDR3 protein: CAWSTGVSNQPQHF; CDR3 DNA: TGTGCCTGGAGTACGGGGGTTAGCAATCAGCCCCAGCATTTT
V gene: TRBV30; J gene: TRBJ1-1; clone size: NA; D gene: NA; CDR3 protein: CASCDRMNTEAFF; CDR3 DNA: TGTGCCTCGTGTGACAGGATGAACACTGAAGCTTTCTTT
V gene: TRBV18; J gene: TRBJ1-1; clone size: NA; D gene: NA; CDR3 protein: CASSPGGGHTEAFF; CDR3 DNA: TGTGCCAGCTCACCAGGAGGGGGACACACTGAAGCTTTCTTT
V gene: TRBV5-1; J gene: TRBJ1-4; clone size: NA; D gene: NA; CDR3 protein: CASSFSTPNEKLFF; CDR3 DNA: TGCGCCAGCAGCTTTTCTACACCCAATGAAAAACTGTTTTTT
V gene: TRBV11-2; J gene: TRBJ1-5; clone size: NA; D gene: NA; CDR3 protein: CASSLDINQPQHF; CDR3 DNA: TGTGCCAGCAGCCTAGACATAAACCAGCCCCAGCATTTT
V gene: TRBV18; J gene: TRBJ1-1; clone size: NA; D gene: NA; CDR3 protein: CASSPGADLAMTEAFF; CDR3 DNA: TGTGCCAGCTCACCAGGGGCAGATCTTGCGATGACTGAAGCTTTCTTT
V gene: TRBV13; J gene: TRBJ1-4; clone size: once; D gene: NA; CDR3 protein: CASRGRGYANEKLFF; CDR3 DNA: TGTGCCAGCAGAGGCAGGGGATATGCTAATGAAAAACTGTTTTTT
V gene: TRBV29-1; J gene: TRBJ1-1; clone size: NA; D gene: NA; CDR3 protein: CSVGLGFEAFF; CDR3 DNA: TGCAGCGTTGGGTTAGGGTTTGAAGCTTTCTTT
V gene: TRBV7-2; J gene: TRBJ2-6; clone size: NA; D gene: NA; CDR3 protein: CASSFQTLSSGANVLTF; CDR3 DNA: TGTGCCAGCAGCTTTCAAACTCTTAGCTCTGGGGCCAACGTCCTGACTTTC
V gene: TRBV7-2; J gene: TRBJ1-1; clone size: once; D gene: TRBD1; CDR3 protein: CASRTGGHTEAFF; CDR3 DNA: TGTGCCAGCCGGACAGGGGGGCACACTGAAGCTTTCTTT
V gene: TRBV10-1; J gene: TRBJ2-3; clone size: NA; D gene: TRBD2; CDR3 protein: CASSNPSGGTDTQYF; CDR3 DNA: TGCGCCAGCAGTAATCCCTCGGGAGGGACAGATACGCAGTATTTT